The rows below give T cell receptor beta chains drawn from one sample of a study of identical twins. MiXCR was run by TCRdb on the 5' RACE reads, yielding one entry per CDR3 protein. The data contain 750,000 to 950,000 distinct CDR3 sequences, roughly an eighth of them singletons. These data were likewise used in another study, on yellow fever vaccine responses in identical twins.

The source material was PBMCs. These TCRs come from a woman aged 18-35 years in good health. Each CDR3 is given with its conserved first and last residue. The order of the fields is V gene, J gene, clone size, D gene, CDR3 length, CDR3 protein, CDR3 DNA. The D gene is left open where the match is weak. For some rows the clone size is stated as once, few or many, or as a class when expanded; others skip it.

>TRBV27|TRBJ1-6|few|NA|14
CASSLGGGVTPLHF
TGTGCCAGCAGTTTGGGGGGCGGGGTGACACCCCTCCACTTT
>TRBV12-3/TRBV12-4|TRBJ1-2|many|NA|13
CASSWGVGYGYTF
TGTGCCAGCAGTTGGGGAGTCGGATATGGCTACACCTTC
>TRBV20-1|TRBJ1-1|NA|NA|10
CSATLTEAFF
TGCAGTGCTACACTTACCGAAGCTTTCTTT
>TRBV10-2|TRBJ2-3|NA|TRBD2|19
CASSAQEGASGSSRDTQYF
TGCGCCAGCAGTGCCCAGGAGGGGGCTAGCGGGAGTTCAAGAGATACGCAGTATTTT
>TRBV15|TRBJ2-1|few|TRBD1|16
CATSYDRGSSYNEQFF
TGTGCCACCAGCTACGACAGGGGGTCCTCCTACAATGAGCAGTTCTTC
>TRBV28|TRBJ1-2|NA|NA|15
CASTPNPGINYGYTF
TGTGCCAGCACGCCTAACCCGGGGATTAACTATGGCTACACCTTC
>TRBV11-2|TRBJ2-6|NA|TRBD1|23
CASSLDRSATGGIITSGANVLTF
TGTGCCAGCAGCTTAGATAGGTCCGCGACAGGGGGCATTATCACGTCTGGGGCCAACGTCCTGACTTTC
>TRBV6-1|TRBJ1-6|few|NA|15
CASRLRRDDNSPLHF
TGTGCCAGCAGGCTCCGCCGGGATGATAATTCACCCCTCCACTTT
>TRBV28|TRBJ2-1|NA|NA|15
CASSLNPGTFNGQFF
TGTGCCAGCAGTTTGAACCCTGGGACTTTCAATGGGCAGTTCTTC
>TRBV7-8|TRBJ1-5|few|NA|15
CASSAQVRGNQPQHF
TGTGCCAGCAGCGCACAGGTCCGCGGCAATCAGCCCCAGCATTTT
>TRBV7-2|TRBJ1-2|many|NA|14
CASSLVGNPYGYTF
TGTGCCAGCAGCTTAGTGGGTAACCCCTATGGCTACACCTTC
>TRBV29-1|TRBJ2-7|NA|TRBD2|15
CSVEEVAGDTYEQYF
TGCAGCGTTGAAGAGGTAGCGGGAGATACCTACGAGCAGTACTTC
>TRBV27|TRBJ1-5|few|TRBD1|14
CASRAQGGNQPQHF
TGTGCCAGCAGAGCCCAGGGGGGCAATCAGCCCCAGCATTTT
>TRBV6-1|TRBJ1-1|many|NA|14
CASTQDRLNTEAFF
TGTGCCAGCACTCAAGACAGGTTGAACACTGAAGCTTTCTTT
>TRBV29-1|TRBJ2-5|NA|NA|15
CSVVPGTSPRETQYF
TGCAGCGTTGTGCCAGGGACGTCCCCCAGAGAGACCCAGTACTTC
>TRBV14|TRBJ2-1|NA|NA|15
CASSQEVGFGNEQFF
TGTGCCAGCAGCCAAGAGGTCGGGTTCGGCAATGAGCAGTTCTTC
>TRBV5-1|TRBJ2-1|NA|NA|14
CASSLEPDYNEQFF
TGCGCCAGCAGCTTGGAGCCAGACTACAATGAGCAGTTCTTC
>TRBV7-9|TRBJ1-5|few|NA|14
CASSPADGYQPQHF
TGTGCCAGCAGCCCGGCGGATGGGTATCAGCCCCAGCATTTT
>TRBV20-1|TRBJ2-1|few|TRBD2|16
CSASFRGGSSYNEQFF
TGCAGTGCTAGTTTCCGCGGGGGGAGCTCCTACAATGAGCAGTTCTTC
>TRBV20-1|TRBJ2-5|NA|NA|15
CSARDWGAGRETQYF
TGCAGTGCTAGAGATTGGGGGGCAGGCCGAGAGACCCAGTACTTC
>TRBV11-3|TRBJ2-7|few|NA|13
CASSLPELYEQYF
TGTGCCAGCAGCCTCCCGGAACTCTACGAGCAGTACTTC
>TRBV28|TRBJ2-3|NA|NA|16
CASSLFPATSTDTQYF
TGTGCCAGCAGTTTATTTCCAGCAACTAGCACAGATACGCAGTATTTT
>TRBV12-3/TRBV12-4|TRBJ1-1|few|TRBD1|15
CASEGQGEIGTEAFF
TGTGCCAGCGAGGGACAGGGGGAGATAGGCACTGAAGCTTTCTTT